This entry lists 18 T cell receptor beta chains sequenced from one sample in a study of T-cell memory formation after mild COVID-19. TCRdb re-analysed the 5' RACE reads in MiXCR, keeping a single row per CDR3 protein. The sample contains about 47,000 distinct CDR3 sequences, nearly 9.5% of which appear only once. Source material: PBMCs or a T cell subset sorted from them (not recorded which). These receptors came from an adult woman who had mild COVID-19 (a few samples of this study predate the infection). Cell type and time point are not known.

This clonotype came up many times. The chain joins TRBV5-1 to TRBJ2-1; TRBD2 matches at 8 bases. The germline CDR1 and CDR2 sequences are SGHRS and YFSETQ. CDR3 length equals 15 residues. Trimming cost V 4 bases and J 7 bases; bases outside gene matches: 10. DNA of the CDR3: TGCGCCAGCAGCGTTCGGGAGGGCCTATCGAATGAGCAGTTCTTC. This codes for CASSVREGLSNEQFF.

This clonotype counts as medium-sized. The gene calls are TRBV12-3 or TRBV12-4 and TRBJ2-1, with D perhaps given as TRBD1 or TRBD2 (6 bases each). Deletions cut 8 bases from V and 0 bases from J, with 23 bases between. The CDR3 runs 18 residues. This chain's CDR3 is CASDSFGLGGSSYNEQFF. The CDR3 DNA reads TGTGCCAGCGACAGTTTCGGTTTAGGGGGGAGCTCCTACAATGAGCAGTTCTTC.

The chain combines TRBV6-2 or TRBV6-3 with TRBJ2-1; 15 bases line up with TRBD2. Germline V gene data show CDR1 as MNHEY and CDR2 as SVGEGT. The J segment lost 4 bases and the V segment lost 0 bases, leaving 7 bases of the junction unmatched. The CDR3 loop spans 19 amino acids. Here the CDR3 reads CASSYSTGLAGGLYNEQFF. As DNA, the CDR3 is TGTGCCAGCAGTTACTCTACGGGACTAGCGGGAGGATTATACAATGAGCAGTTCTTC.

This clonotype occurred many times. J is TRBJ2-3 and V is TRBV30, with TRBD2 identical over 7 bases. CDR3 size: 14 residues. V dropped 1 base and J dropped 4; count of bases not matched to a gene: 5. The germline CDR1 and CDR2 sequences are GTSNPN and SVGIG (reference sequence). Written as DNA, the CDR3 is TGTGCCTGGAGTGGCAGCGGGGAAGCAGATACGCAGTATTTT. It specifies CAWSGSGEADTQYF.

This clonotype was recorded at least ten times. CDR3 in amino acids: CATGQGSYEQYF. CDR3 sequence (DNA): TGTGCCACAGGACAGGGATCGTACGAGCAGTACTTC. The chain carries TRBV24-1 and TRBJ2-7; 8 bases are a match to TRBD1. V was pared by 10 bases and J by 4 bases, with 5 bases of the junction left unmatched. This CDR3 spans 12 amino acids. CDR1 and CDR2 from the germline V gene are KGHDR and SFDVKD.

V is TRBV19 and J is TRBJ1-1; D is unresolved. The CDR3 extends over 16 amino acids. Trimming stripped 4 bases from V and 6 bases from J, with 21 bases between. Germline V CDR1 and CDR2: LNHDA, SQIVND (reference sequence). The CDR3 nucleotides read TGTGCCAGTAGTAACCATATAGCGGGCCTACACTCTGAAGCTTTCTTT. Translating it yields CASSNHIAGLHSEAFF. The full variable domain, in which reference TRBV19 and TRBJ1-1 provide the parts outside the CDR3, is DGGITQSPKYLFRKEGQNVTLSCEQNLNHDAMYWYRQDPGQGLRLIYYSQIVNDFQKGDIAEGYSVSREKKESFPLTVTSAQKNPTAFYLCASSNHIAGLHSEAFFGQGTRLTVV.

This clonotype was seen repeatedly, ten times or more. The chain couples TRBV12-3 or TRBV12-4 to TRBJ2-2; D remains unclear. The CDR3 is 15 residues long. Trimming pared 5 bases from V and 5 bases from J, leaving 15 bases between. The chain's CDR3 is CASSPRRLGTGELFF. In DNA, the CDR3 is TGTGCCAGCAGTCCCCGTCGACTTGGGACCGGGGAGCTGTTTTTT.

The CDR3 spells CASSEWTGEEQYF. The CDR3 DNA is TGTGCCAGCAGTGAATGGACCGGGGAAGAGCAGTACTTC. The rearrangement links TRBV2 to TRBJ2-7; possible D gene TRBD2, 5 bases. V was cut by 2 bases and J by 7 bases, with 12 bases left in between. The length of the CDR3 is 13 residues. In germline, CDR1 is SNHLY, CDR2 FYNNEI.

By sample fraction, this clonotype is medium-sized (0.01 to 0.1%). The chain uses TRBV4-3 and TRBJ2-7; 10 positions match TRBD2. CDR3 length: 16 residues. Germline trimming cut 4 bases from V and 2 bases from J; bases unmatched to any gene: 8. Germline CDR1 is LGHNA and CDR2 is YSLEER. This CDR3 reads CASSLGLAGETYEQYF. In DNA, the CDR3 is TGCGCCAGCAGCCTCGGGCTAGCGGGGGAGACCTACGAGCAGTACTTC.

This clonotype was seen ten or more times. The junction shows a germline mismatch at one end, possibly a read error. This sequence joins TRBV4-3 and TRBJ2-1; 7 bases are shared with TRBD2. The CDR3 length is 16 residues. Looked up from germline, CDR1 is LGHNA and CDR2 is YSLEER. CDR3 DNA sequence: TGCGCCAGCAGCCAAGGTTGGCGGGGGTCCTTCAATGAGCAGTTCTTC. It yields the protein CASSQGWRGSFNEQFF.

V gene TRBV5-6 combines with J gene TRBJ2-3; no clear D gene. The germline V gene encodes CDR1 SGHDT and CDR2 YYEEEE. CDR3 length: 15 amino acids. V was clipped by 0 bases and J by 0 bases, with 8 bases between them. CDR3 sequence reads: CASSLDGFSTDTQYF. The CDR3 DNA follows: TGTGCCAGCAGCTTGGACGGGTTTAGCACAGATACGCAGTATTTT.

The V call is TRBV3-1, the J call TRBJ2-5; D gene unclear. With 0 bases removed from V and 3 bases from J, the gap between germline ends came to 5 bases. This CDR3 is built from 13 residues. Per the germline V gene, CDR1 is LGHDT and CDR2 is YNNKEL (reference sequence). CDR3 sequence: CASSQDYEETQYF. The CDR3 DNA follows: TGTGCCAGCAGCCAAGATTATGAAGAGACCCAGTACTTC.

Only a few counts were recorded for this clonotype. CDR3 nucleotides: TGTGCCAGCAGCGTCGGGACAGGGCAAGATACGCAGTATTTT. This codes for CASSVGTGQDTQYF. This chain connects TRBV9 to TRBJ2-3, with 9 bases fitting TRBD1. The length of the CDR3 is 14 residues. Germline trimming cut 2 bases from V and 5 bases from J; bases unmatched to any gene: 3. Germline CDR1 reads SGDLS; CDR2 reads YYNGEE.

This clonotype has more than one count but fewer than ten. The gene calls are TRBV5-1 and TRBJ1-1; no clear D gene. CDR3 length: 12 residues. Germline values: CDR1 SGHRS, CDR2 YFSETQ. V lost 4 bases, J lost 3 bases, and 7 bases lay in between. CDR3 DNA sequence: TGCGCCAGCAGCGCCACCCACACTGAAGCTTTCTTT. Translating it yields CASSATHTEAFF.

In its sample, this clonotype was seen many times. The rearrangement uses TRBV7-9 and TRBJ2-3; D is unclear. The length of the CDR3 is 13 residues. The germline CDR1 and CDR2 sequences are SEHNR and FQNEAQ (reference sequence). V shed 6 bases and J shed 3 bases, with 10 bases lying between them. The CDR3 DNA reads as TGTGCCAGCAGGGATGGGATGACAGATACGCAGTATTTT. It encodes CASRDGMTDTQYF.

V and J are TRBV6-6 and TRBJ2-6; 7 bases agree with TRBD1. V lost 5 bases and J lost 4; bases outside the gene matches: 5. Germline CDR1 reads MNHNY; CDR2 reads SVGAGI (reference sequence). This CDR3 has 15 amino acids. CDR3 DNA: TGTGCCAGCAGTGAACGGACAGGAGGGGCCAACGTCCTGACTTTC. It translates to CASSERTGGANVLTF.

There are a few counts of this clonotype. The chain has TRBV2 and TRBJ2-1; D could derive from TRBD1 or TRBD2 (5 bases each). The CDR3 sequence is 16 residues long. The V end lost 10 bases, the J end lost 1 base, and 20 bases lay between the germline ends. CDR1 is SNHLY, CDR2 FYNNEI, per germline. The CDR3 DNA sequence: TGTGCCACACGCTCGGGGACCGCCCTTTCCTACAATGAGCAGTTCTTC. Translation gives CATRSGTALSYNEQFF.

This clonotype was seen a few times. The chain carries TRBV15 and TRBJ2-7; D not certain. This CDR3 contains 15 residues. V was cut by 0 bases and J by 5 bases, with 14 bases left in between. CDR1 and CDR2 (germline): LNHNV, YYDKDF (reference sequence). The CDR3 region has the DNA TGTGCCACCAGCAGAGACACTGCCCCTGGGGACGAGCAGTACTTC. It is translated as CATSRDTAPGDEQYF.